In its sample, the clone carrying this T cell receptor beta chain was seen once. Its matching antigen is unknown. The PCR used 60 Vbeta and 13 Jbeta primers. The protocol was immunoSEQ multiplex PCR, while the TCRdb copy is restricted to in-frame clones and leaves out a portion. The sample contains 120,000 or so clones, around four fifths of which appear only once. These data belong to a study of cytomegalovirus exposure and HLA in healthy donors. General study results and limits: When analyzed later, a missense DCLRE1C variant was found to be linked to TCR beta V- and J-gene trimming.

The clonotype was recovered from a man aged 30 to 39 in good health and CMV-seropositive. The sequenced sample was PBMCs.

The CDR3 region is CASSQTQLRASPSTDTQYF. The CDR3, as DNA: TGCGCCAGCAGCCAGACCCAGTTGAGGGCTAGCCCTAGCACAGATACGCAGTATTTT. The gene calls are TRBV4-1 and TRBJ2-3; TRBD2 might be the D (5 bases). The CDR3 is made up of 19 amino acids. Trimming removed 3 bases from V and 0 bases from J, with 22 bases in between. CDR1 and CDR2 from the germline V gene are MGHRA and YSYEKL.